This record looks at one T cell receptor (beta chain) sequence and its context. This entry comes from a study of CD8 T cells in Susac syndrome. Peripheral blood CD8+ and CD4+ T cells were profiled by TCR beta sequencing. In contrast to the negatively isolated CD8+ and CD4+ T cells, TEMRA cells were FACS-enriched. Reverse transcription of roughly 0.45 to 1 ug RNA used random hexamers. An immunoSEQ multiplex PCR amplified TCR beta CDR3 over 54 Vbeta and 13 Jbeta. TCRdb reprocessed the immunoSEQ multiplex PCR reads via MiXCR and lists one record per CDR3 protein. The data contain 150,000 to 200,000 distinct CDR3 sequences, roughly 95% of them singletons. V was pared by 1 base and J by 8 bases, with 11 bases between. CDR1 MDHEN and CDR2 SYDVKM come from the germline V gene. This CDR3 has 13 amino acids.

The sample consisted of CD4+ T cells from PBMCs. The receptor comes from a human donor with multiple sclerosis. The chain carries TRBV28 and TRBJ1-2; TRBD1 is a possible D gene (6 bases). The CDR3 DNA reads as TGTGCCAGCAGTTTATCAAGGGGGAGCGGCTACACCTTC. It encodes CASSLSRGSGYTF.